The 20 T cell receptor beta chains reported below all come from one sample, sequenced in a study of blood T cell repertoires in COVID-19. Clones were read by immunoSEQ multiplex PCR, and TCRdb kept only the in-frame ones, dropping some. The table has some 150,000 clones, roughly 79% seen once. The sample taken for sequencing was peripheral blood. Receptor source: a human donor with acute or convalescent COVID-19. The donor label of this sample is uncertain.

The gene calls are TRBV9 and TRBJ2-7, with 10 bases identical to TRBD2. The CDR3 runs 16 residues. Germline values: CDR1 SGDLS, CDR2 YYNGEE. V shed 0 bases, J shed 0 bases, and the junction held 3 bases outside the gene matches. The CDR3, as DNA: TGTGCCAGCAGCGTAGGAGCGGGGGGGATCTCCTACGAGCAGTACTTC. Amino acid sequence: CASSVGAGGISYEQYF.

This clone showed up just a few times. The chain couples TRBV11-2 to TRBJ1-2; D not resolved. This CDR3 is built from 13 residues. The V end lost 5 bases, the J end lost 6 bases, and 13 bases lay between the germline ends. Germline V gene sequence: CDR1 SGHAT, CDR2 FQNNGV. In DNA, the CDR3 is TGTGCCAGCAGCCCACCCGGAGCTCATGGCTACACCTTC. Protein: CASSPPGAHGYTF. The complete variable domain, with remaining parts taken from reference TRBV11-2 and TRBJ1-2, reads EAGVAQSPRYKIIEKRQSVAFWCNPISGHATLYWYQQILGQGPKLLIQFQNNGVVDDSQLPKDRFSAERLKGVDSTLKIQPAKLEDSAVYLCASSPPGAHGYTFGSGTRLTVV.

The chain employs TRBV27 and TRBJ2-7, with no clear D. Germline lookup yields CDR1 MNHEY and CDR2 SMNVEV (reference sequence). This CDR3 is built from 14 residues. V was trimmed by 2 bases and J by 5 bases, leaving 13 bases between them. This CDR3 is CASSLSPTENEQYV. As DNA, the CDR3 is TGTGCCAGCAGTTTAAGCCCCACAGAGAACGAGCAGTACGTC.

This chain joins TRBV27 and TRBJ2-1, with TRBD2 as a possible D gene (6 bases). The V gene lost 10 bases and the J gene lost 0 bases, with 10 bases spanning the gap. CDR1 is MNHEY, CDR2 SMNVEV, per germline (reference sequence). The length of the CDR3 is 13 residues. CDR3 loop: CATATSSYNEQFF. The CDR3 DNA sequence: TGTGCCACCGCGACTAGCTCCTACAATGAGCAGTTCTTC.

The V gene is TRBV5-4, the J gene TRBJ2-2; 8 bases align to TRBD1. Germline-derived CDR1 and CDR2 are SGHNT and YYREEE (reference sequence). Trimming removed 5 bases from V and 6 bases from J; junction bases left unmatched: 6. The length of the CDR3 is 14 residues. CDR3 bases: TGTGCCAGCAGTTTTCCGGACAGGGCCGGGGAGCTGTTTTTT. Its translation is CASSFPDRAGELFF.

The chain has TRBV6-2 or TRBV6-3 and TRBJ1-6; D gene ambiguous. Germline V gives CDR1 MNHEY, CDR2 SVGEGT. The CDR3 totals 15 residues. V lost 5 bases, J lost 4 bases, and 12 bases lay in between. CDR3 nucleotides: TGTGCCAGCAGTCCCCCCGGGGTATATAATTCACCCCTCCACTTT. This translates into CASSPPGVYNSPLHF.

V and J are TRBV10-3 and TRBJ1-1; possible D gene TRBD1, 5 bases. V gave up 4 bases and J gave up 0 bases, with 12 bases separating them. Germline V gives CDR1 ENHRY, CDR2 SYGVKD. The CDR3 length is 15 residues. The CDR3 loop reads CAISVSGGLNTEAFF. The CDR3 nucleotides read TGTGCCATCAGTGTCTCTGGGGGGTTGAACACTGAAGCTTTCTTT.

The V call is TRBV27, the J call TRBJ2-3; 9 bases line up with TRBD2. The CDR3 loop spans 16 amino acids. CDR1 is MNHEY and CDR2 is SMNVEV in the germline V gene (reference sequence). V shed 5 bases, J shed 5 bases, and the junction held 11 bases outside the gene matches. The chain's CDR3 is CASSDLERGVLDTQYF. CDR3 DNA: TGTGCCAGCAGTGACCTGGAGCGGGGGGTCTTAGATACGCAGTATTTT.

The V and J genes are TRBV6-5 and TRBJ2-1; D is uncertain. The CDR3 consists of 14 residues. Trimming took 2 bases from V and 1 from J, leaving 6 bases between them. CDR1 is MNHEY, CDR2 SVGAGI, per germline. This chain's CDR3 is CASSYVGSYNEQFF. DNA for the CDR3: TGTGCCAGCAGTTACGTCGGTTCCTACAATGAGCAGTTCTTC.

CDR3 sequence: CASSVGPQGWQPQHF. The CDR3 DNA reads as TGCGCCAGCAGCGTAGGCCCTCAGGGCTGGCAGCCCCAGCATTTT. V usage is TRBV4-1 and J usage is TRBJ1-5; tentative D call: TRBD1 (5 bases). V lost 5 bases to trimming and J lost 7 bases, with 18 bases between them. CDR1 is MGHRA, CDR2 YSYEKL, per germline. The CDR3 length is 15 residues.

In this sample, this clone turned up once. The rearrangement links TRBV5-4 to TRBJ2-1; D perhaps matches TRBD2 (5 bases). CDR3 length equals 13 residues. Looked up from germline, CDR1 is SGHNT and CDR2 is YYREEE (reference sequence). V was shortened by 6 bases and J by 8 bases, with 15 bases between the two germline ends. The CDR3 region is CASTGPAVDEQFF. In nucleotides, the CDR3 is TGTGCCAGCACCGGACCAGCGGTCGATGAGCAGTTCTTC.

The chain carries TRBV15 and TRBJ1-5; D perhaps matches TRBD1 (5 bases). The CDR3 runs to 17 residues. Trimming pared 5 bases from V and 3 bases from J, leaving 20 bases between. Germline CDR1 is LNHNV and CDR2 is YYDKDF (reference sequence). CDR3: CATSSWGRGQDNQPQHF. The CDR3 DNA reads TGTGCCACCAGCTCCTGGGGAAGGGGTCAGGACAATCAGCCCCAGCATTTT.

The V call is TRBV2, the J call TRBJ2-7; D is uncertain. Germline CDR1 is SNHLY and CDR2 is FYNNEI. The CDR3 loop spans 15 amino acids. V gave up 8 bases and J gave up 3 bases, with 20 bases separating them. The CDR3 DNA reads as TGTGCCAGCCGAGGAGAGGAAAAGAACTACTACGAGCAGTACTTC. It codes for CASRGEEKNYYEQYF.

V is TRBV5-6 and J is TRBJ1-2; D possibly corresponds to TRBD1 (5 bases). Per germline, CDR1 SGHDT and CDR2 YYEEEE. This CDR3 has 15 amino acids. Trimming took 4 bases from V and 4 from J, leaving 17 bases between them. The chain's CDR3 is CASSLGTALGYGYTF. Here the CDR3 DNA reads TGTGCCAGCAGCCTAGGGACTGCACTAGGCTATGGCTACACCTTC.

The V gene is TRBV9, the J gene TRBJ1-3, with 7 bases that match TRBD1. The CDR3 length is 15 residues. V was clipped by 0 bases and J by 0 bases; unmatched bases: 0. Looked up from germline, CDR1 is SGDLS and CDR2 is YYNGEE. The chain's CDR3 is CASSVGDSSGNTIYF. Here the CDR3 DNA reads TGTGCCAGCAGCGTAGGGGACAGCTCTGGAAACACCATATATTTT.

V is TRBV15 and J is TRBJ1-5; D is ambiguous. Trimming cost V 0 bases and J 4 bases, with 4 bases left between them. Germline V gene data show CDR1 as LNHNV and CDR2 as YYDKDF (reference sequence). There are 13 residues in the CDR3. This CDR3 is CATSRDRNQPQHF. CDR3 in DNA: TGTGCCACCAGCAGAGACAGAAATCAGCCCCAGCATTTT.

This sequence joins TRBV5-4 and TRBJ1-1, with D tentatively TRBD1 (5 bases). The ends were cut back, 4 bases at V and 1 base at J, with 20 bases in the middle. Germline assignment: CDR1 SGHNT and CDR2 YYREEE (reference sequence). CDR3 size: 17 residues. The CDR3: CASSPGGGTSKNTEAFF. Here the CDR3 DNA reads TGTGCCAGCAGCCCCGGGGGGGGAACTTCAAAGAACACTGAAGCTTTCTTT.

This chain links TRBV19 with TRBJ1-5; D is ambiguous. This CDR3 is built from 17 residues. CDR1 is LNHDA, CDR2 SQIVND, per germline (reference sequence). Trimming left V 3 bases short and J 3 bases short, with 18 bases between. The CDR3 loop is CASSMTIGPGDNQPQHF. The CDR3 DNA is TGTGCCAGTAGTATGACGATAGGCCCCGGGGACAATCAGCCCCAGCATTTT.

The V call is TRBV3-1 (or the pseudogene TRBV3-2), the J call TRBJ1-1; a possible D gene is TRBD1 (5 bases). The CDR3 has 16 residues. Per the germline V gene, CDR1 is LGHDT and CDR2 is YNNKEL (reference sequence). Trimming shortened V by 0 bases and J by 0 bases, and 11 bases separated the two germline ends. The CDR3 spells CASSQDREGMNTEAFF. Here the CDR3 DNA reads TGTGCCAGCAGCCAAGATCGGGAGGGGATGAACACTGAAGCTTTCTTT.

The chain carries TRBV7-2 and TRBJ1-6, with 7 bases fitting TRBD1. CDR1 and CDR2 (germline): SGHTA, FQGNSA. Trimming removed 7 bases from V and 5 bases from J; junction bases left unmatched: 17. CDR3 size: 18 residues. CDR3 in amino acids: CASTSLDGSGTDNSPLHF. The DNA of the CDR3 is TGTGCCAGCACGTCCTTAGATGGGTCCGGGACAGATAATTCACCCCTCCACTTT. Full variable domain (missing parts from reference TRBV7-2 and TRBJ1-6): GAGVSQSPSNKVTEKGKDVELRCDPISGHTALYWYRQSLGQGLEFLIYFQGNSAPDKSGLPSDRFSAERTGGSVSTLTIQRTQQEDSAVYLCASTSLDGSGTDNSPLHFGNGTRLTVT.